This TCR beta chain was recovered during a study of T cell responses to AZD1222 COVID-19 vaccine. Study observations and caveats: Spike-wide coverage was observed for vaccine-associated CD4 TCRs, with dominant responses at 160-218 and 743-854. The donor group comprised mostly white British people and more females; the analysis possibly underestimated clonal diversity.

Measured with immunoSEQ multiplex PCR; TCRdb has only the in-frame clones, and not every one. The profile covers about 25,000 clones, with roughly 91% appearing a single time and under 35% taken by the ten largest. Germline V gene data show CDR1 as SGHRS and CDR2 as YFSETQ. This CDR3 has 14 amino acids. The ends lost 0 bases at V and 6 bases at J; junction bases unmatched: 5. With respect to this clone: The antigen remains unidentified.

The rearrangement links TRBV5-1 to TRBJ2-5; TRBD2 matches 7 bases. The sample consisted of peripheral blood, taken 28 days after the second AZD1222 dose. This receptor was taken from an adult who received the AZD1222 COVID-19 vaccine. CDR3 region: CASSLEASGQTQYF. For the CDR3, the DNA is TGCGCCAGCAGCTTGGAGGCTAGCGGCCAGACCCAGTACTTC. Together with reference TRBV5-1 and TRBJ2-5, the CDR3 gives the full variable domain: KAGVTQTPRYLIKTRGQQVTLSCSPISGHRSVSWYQQTPGQGLQFLFEYFSETQRNKGNFPGRFSGRQFSNSRSEMNVSTLELGDSALYLCASSLEASGQTQYFGPGTRLLVL.